Reported below is one TCR beta chain. Clones were read by immunoSEQ multiplex PCR, and TCRdb kept only the in-frame ones, dropping some. The sample lists over 2 million clones, 90% to 95% occurring once. These data are taken from a study of shared clonotypes between healthy human individuals. The origin of this receptor is a man between 18 and 29 years old in good health. Sequenced input: naive CD4+ T cells sorted from blood. Subset specified: CD45RA+ positively selected.

The CDR3, as DNA: TGTGCCAGCAGTCTACCCCGGGACATTTATCAGCCCCAGCATTTT. It is translated as CASSLPRDIYQPQHF. This sequence joins TRBV6-1 and TRBJ1-5; possible D gene TRBD1, 6 bases. The CDR3 runs 15 residues. V gave up 5 bases and J gave up 5 bases, with 16 bases separating them. Germline values: CDR1 MNHNS, CDR2 SASEGT.